The source of this T cell receptor (beta chain) is a study of OX40 agonist ivuxolimab in advanced cancers. Across the whole study: The patients got ivuxolimab, which is an agonistic anti-OX40 (CD134) antibody.

The CDR3 extends over 13 amino acids. CDR1 is SGDLS and CDR2 is YYNGEE in the germline V gene. The V and J ends lost 3 bases and 6 bases, in that order; junction bases with no gene match: 2. Assay: immunoSEQ multiplex PCR; the TCRdb copy retains only in-frame clones and omits some. The repertoire holds about 68,000 clones, with approximately 90% as singletons. Excluded were patients having autoimmune disease history or systemic immunosuppression. Sequenced here: CD4+ or CD8+ T cells sorted from blood, sampled in a trial of the OX40 agonist ivuxolimab. The sequence came from an adult with an advanced solid tumor such as melanoma, head and neck, liver or kidney cancer. The gene calls are TRBV9 and TRBJ2-2, with TRBD2 matching 7 bases. The CDR3 spells CASSESGAGELFF. CDR3 nucleotide sequence: TGTGCCAGCAGCGAGAGCGGGGCCGGGGAGCTGTTTTTT. The complete variable domain, with remaining parts taken from reference TRBV9 and TRBJ2-2, reads DSGVTQTPKHLITATGQRVTLRCSPRSGDLSVYWYQQSLDQGLQFLIQYYNGEERAKGNILERFSAQQFPDLHSELNLSSLELGDSALYFCASSESGAGELFFGEGSRLTVL.